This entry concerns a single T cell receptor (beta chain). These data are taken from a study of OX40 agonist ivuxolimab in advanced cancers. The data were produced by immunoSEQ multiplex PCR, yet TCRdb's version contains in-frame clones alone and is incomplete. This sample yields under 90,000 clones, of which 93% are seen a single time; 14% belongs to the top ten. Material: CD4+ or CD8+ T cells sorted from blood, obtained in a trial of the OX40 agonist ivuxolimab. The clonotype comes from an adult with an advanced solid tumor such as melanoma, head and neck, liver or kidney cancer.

The CDR3 DNA reads TGTGCCAGCAGCCCTAACCAGGGGGCGCCGTACGGCTACACCTTC. This sequence encodes CASSPNQGAPYGYTF. The rearrangement joins TRBV7-9 to TRBJ1-2, with 8 nucleotides matching TRBD1. The CDR3 has 15 residues. CDR1 is SEHNR, CDR2 FQNEAQ, per germline (reference sequence). J was trimmed by 8 bases and V by 5 bases; bases with no gene match: 13.